This entry concerns a single TCR beta chain. The junction departs from the called germline gene at one end, perhaps through a read error. This sample was included in a study of blood T cell repertoires in COVID-19. Study in general: Italy, Spain and the United States were the sources of the convalescent and acute COVID-19 samples. Sources were T cells, B-cell-depleted T cells, or PBMCs; the material itself was cDNA or gDNA.

Authors' data handling: Cell counts per sample came from amplifying reference gene primers. The protocol was immunoSEQ multiplex PCR, while the TCRdb copy is restricted to in-frame clones and leaves out a portion. The V and J calls and clone size come from that table; D and trimming were worked out from the DNA. The sample records roughly 140,000 clones, around four fifths being singletons. Germline-derived CDR1 and CDR2 are SSHAT and FNYEAQ (reference sequence). There are 16 residues in the CDR3. Source material: peripheral blood. The clonotype was recovered from a human donor in a cohort sampled during active COVID-19. The gene calls are TRBV7-7 and TRBJ2-3; 11 nucleotides match TRBD2. The CDR3 loop reads CASSPTSGGRGDTQYF. The CDR3 DNA sequence: TGTGCTAGCAGCCCTACTAGCGGGGGCCGGGGGGATACGCAGTATTTT.